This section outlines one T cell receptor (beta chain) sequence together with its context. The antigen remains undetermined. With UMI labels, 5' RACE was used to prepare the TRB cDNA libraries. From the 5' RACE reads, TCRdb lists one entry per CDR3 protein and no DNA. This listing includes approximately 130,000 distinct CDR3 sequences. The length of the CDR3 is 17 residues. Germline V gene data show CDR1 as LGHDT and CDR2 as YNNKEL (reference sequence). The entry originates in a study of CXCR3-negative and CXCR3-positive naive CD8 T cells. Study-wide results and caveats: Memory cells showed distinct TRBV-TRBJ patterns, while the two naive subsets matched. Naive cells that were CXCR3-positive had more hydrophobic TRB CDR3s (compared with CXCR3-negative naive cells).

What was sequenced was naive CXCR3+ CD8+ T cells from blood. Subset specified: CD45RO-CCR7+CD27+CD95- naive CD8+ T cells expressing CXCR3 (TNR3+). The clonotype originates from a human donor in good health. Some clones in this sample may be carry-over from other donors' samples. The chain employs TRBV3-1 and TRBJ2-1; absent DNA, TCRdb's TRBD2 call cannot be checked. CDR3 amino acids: CASSQEGGSGFYNEQFF.